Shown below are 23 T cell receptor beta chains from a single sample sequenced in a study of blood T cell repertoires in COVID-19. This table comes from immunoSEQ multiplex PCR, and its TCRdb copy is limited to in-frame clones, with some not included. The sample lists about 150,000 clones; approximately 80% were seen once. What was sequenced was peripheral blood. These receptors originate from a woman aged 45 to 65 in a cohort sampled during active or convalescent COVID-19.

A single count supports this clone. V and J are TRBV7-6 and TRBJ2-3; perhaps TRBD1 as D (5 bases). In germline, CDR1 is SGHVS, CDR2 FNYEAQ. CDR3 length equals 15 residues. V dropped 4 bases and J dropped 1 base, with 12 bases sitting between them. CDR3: CASSWTIDGTDTQYF. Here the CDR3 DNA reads TGTGCCAGCAGCTGGACAATCGACGGCACAGATACGCAGTATTTT.

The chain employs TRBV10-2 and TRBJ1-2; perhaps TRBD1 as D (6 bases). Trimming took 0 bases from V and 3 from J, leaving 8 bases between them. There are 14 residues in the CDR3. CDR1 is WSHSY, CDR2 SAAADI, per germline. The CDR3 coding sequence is TGCGCCAGCAGTGAGTCACAGGGCGACTATGGCTACACCTTC. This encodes CASSESQGDYGYTF.

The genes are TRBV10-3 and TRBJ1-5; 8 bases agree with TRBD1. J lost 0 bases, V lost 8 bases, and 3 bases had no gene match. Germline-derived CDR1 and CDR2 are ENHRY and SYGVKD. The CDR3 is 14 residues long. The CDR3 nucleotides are TGTGCCATCCAGGGGGCGGGTAGCAATCAGCCCCAGCATTTT. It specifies CAIQGAGSNQPQHF.

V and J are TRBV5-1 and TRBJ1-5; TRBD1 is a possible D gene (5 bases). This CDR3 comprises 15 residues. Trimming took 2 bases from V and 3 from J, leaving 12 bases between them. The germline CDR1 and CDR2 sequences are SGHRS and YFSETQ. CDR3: CASSLGQGPNQPQHF. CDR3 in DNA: TGCGCCAGCAGCTTAGGCCAGGGTCCCAATCAGCCCCAGCATTTT.

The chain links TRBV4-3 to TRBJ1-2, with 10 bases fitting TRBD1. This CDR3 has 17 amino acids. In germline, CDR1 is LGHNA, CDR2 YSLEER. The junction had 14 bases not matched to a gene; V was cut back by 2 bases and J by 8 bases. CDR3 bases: TGCGCCAGCAGCCAACTACCCGGGACAGGGGTCCGAGAGGGCTACACCTTC. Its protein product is CASSQLPGTGVREGYTF.

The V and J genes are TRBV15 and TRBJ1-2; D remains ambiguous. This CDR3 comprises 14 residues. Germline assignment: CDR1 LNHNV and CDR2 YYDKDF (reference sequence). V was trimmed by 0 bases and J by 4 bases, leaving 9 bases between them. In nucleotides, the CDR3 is TGTGCCACCAGCAGAGATGGAGGATCCTATGGCTACACCTTC. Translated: CATSRDGGSYGYTF.

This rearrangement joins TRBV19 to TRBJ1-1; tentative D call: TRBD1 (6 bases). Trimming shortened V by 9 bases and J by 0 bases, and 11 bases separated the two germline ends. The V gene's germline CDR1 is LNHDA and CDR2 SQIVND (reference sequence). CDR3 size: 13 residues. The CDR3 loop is CASHREVNTEAFF. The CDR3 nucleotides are TGTGCCAGCCACAGGGAAGTGAACACTGAAGCTTTCTTT.

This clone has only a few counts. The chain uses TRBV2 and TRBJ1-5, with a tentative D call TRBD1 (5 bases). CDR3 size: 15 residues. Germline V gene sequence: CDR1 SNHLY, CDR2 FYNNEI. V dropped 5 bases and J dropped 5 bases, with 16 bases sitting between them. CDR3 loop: CASSFYGGGHQPQHF. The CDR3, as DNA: TGTGCCAGCAGTTTCTACGGGGGTGGTCATCAGCCCCAGCATTTT. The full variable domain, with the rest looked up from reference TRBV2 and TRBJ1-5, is EPEVTQTPSHQVTQMGQEVILRCVPISNHLYFYWYRQILGQKVEFLVSFYNNEISEKSEIFDDQFSVERPDGSNFTLKIRSTKLEDSAMYFCASSFYGGGHQPQHFGDGTRLSIL.

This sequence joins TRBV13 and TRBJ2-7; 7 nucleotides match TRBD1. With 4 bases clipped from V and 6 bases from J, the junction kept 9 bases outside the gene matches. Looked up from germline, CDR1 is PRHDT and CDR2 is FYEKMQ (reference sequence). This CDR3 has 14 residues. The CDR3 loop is CASSWPGQTAEQYF. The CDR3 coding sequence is TGTGCCAGCAGCTGGCCGGGACAGACTGCCGAGCAGTACTTC.

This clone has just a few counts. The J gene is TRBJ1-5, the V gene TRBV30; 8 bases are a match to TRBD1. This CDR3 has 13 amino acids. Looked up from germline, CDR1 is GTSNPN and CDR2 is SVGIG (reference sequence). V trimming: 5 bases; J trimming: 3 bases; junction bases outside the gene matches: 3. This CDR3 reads CAWGQGPNQPQHF. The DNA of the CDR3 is TGTGCCTGGGGACAGGGTCCCAATCAGCCCCAGCATTTT.

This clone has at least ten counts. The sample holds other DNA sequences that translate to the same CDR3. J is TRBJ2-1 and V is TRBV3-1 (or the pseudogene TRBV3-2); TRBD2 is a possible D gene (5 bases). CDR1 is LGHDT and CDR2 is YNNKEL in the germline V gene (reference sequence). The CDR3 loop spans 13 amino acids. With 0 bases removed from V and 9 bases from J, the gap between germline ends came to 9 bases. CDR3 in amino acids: CASSQEGGGEQFF. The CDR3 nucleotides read TGTGCCAGCAGCCAAGAAGGAGGCGGTGAGCAGTTCTTC.

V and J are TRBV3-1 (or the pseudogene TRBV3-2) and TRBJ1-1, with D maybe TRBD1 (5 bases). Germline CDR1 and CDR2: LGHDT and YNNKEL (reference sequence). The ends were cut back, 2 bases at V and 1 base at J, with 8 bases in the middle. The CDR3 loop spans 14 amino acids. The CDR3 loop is CASSQTDRNTEAFF. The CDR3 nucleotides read TGTGCCAGCAGCCAAACCGACAGGAACACTGAAGCTTTCTTT.

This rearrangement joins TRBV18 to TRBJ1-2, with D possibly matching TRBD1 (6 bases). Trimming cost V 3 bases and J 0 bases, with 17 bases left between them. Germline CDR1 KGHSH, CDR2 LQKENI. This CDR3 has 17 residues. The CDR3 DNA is TGTGCCAGCTCACCCGATAAAACAGGGACCTCTAACTATGGCTACACCTTC. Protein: CASSPDKTGTSNYGYTF.

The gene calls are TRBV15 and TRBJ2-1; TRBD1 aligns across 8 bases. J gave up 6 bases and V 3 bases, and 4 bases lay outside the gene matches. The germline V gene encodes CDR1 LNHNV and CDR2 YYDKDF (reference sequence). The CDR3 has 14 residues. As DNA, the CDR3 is TGTGCCACCAGCAGCCCGACAGGGGTCAATGAGCAGTTCTTC. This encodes CATSSPTGVNEQFF.

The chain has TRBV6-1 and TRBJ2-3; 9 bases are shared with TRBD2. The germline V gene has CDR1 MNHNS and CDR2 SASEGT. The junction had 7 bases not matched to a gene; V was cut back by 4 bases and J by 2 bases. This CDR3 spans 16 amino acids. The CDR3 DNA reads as TGTGCCAGCAGTGCCGGGACTAGCCTTCTCACAGATACGCAGTATTTT. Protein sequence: CASSAGTSLLTDTQYF.

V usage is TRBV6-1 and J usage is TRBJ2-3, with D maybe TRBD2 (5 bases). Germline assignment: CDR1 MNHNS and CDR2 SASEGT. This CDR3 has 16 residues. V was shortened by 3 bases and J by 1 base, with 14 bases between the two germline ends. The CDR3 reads CASSDSWGARTDTQYF. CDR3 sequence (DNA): TGTGCCAGCAGTGATTCATGGGGAGCCCGCACAGATACGCAGTATTTT.

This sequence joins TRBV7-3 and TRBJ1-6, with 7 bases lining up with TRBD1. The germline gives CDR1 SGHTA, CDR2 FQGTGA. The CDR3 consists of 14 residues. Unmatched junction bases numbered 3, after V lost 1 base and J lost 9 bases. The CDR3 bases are TGTGCCAGCAGCTTAAATAGGGACAGTTCACCCCTCCACTTT. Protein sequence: CASSLNRDSSPLHF.

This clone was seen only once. The CDR3 bases are TGTGCCAGCAGCAAAGGACTCAACAATGAGCAGTTCTTC. It translates to CASSKGLNNEQFF. This chain joins TRBV7-2 and TRBJ2-1; perhaps TRBD2 as D (5 bases). The CDR3 covers 13 residues. Germline loops: CDR1 SGHTA, CDR2 FQGNSA. The ends were cut back, 5 bases at V and 5 bases at J, with 10 bases in the middle.

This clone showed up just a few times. In nucleotides, the CDR3 is TGCGCCAGCAGCCTCTCCCCCCTAGGGAGCTATGGCTACACCTTC. Residues: CASSLSPLGSYGYTF. The chain uses TRBV4-1 and TRBJ1-2; D remains ambiguous. V was cut by 4 bases and J by 4 bases, with 16 bases left in between. Germline V gene data show CDR1 as MGHRA and CDR2 as YSYEKL. This CDR3 is built from 15 residues.

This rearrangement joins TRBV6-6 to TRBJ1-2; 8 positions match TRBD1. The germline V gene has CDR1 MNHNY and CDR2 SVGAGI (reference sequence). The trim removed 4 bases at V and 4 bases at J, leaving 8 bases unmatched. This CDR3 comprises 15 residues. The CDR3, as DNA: TGTGCCAGCAGTTTCCCGGGACAGGCGGGCTATGGCTACACCTTC. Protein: CASSFPGQAGYGYTF.

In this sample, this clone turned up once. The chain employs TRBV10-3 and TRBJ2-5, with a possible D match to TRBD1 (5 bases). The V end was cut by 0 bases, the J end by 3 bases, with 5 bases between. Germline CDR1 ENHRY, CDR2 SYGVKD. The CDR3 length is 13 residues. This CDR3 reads CAISESDKETQYF. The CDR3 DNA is TGTGCCATCAGTGAGTCGGACAAAGAGACCCAGTACTTC.

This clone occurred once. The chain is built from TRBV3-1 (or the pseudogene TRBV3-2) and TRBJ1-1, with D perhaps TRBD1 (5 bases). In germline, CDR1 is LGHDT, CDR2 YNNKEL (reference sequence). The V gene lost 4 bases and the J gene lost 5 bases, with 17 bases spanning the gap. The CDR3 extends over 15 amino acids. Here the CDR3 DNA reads TGTGCCAGCAGCCCTCCTAGGACGGGGGGAACTGAAGCTTTCTTT. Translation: CASSPPRTGGTEAFF.

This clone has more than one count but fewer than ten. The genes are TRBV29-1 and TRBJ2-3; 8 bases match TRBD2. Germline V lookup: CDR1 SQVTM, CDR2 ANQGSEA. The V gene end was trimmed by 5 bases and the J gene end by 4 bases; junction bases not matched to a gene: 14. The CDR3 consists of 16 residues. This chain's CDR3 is CSVTTAEAGVADTQYF. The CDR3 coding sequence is TGCAGCGTTACTACTGCAGAAGCGGGGGTTGCAGATACGCAGTATTTT.